The entry below gives a single T cell receptor beta chain sequence along with its context. The data originate from a study of control samples from healthy donors and cancer patients. Method: immunoSEQ multiplex PCR; TCRdb's copy keeps in-frame clones and lacks some. The table shows about 170,000 clones, with 90% to 95% occurring only once. The TCR was taken from a woman in her fifties or sixties in good health. The sequenced material came from blood.

The CDR3 region is CASSLVPTEAFF. The CDR3 nucleotides are TGTGCCAGCAGCCTAGTACCCACTGAAGCTTTCTTT. This chain uses TRBV7-9 with TRBJ1-1; D remains ambiguous. The V and J ends lost 5 bases and 4 bases respectively, with 8 bases between them. There are 12 residues in the CDR3. Germline lookup yields CDR1 SEHNR and CDR2 FQNEAQ (reference sequence).